These T cell receptor beta chains were read from a single sample in a study of blood T cell repertoires in COVID-19. Sequencing was performed with immunoSEQ multiplex PCR; in TCRdb, only in-frame clones are kept and a portion is missing. Counted here are approximately 200,000 clones, roughly 89% occurring once; the ten biggest clones make up 2% to 2.5%. The sequencing sample was made of PBMCs or T cells enriched from blood (not recorded which). These receptors all come from a woman aged 40 to 49 with acute COVID-19. The CDR3 runs from the conserved cysteine through the conserved F or W. D genes are given only for firm matches. Size tells how often a clone was seen (once, few, many) or the class of an expanded clone, and some rows leave it out.

abundance	d_gene	v_gene	j_gene	CDR3aa	CDR3nt
.	.	TRBV28	TRBJ1-3	CASSFEWLAGNTIYF	TGTGCCAGCAGTTTTGAGTGGTTAGCTGGAAACACCATATATTTT
.	.	TRBV19	TRBJ1-1	CASSIDGAGTEAFF	TGTGCCAGTAGTATAGATGGGGCAGGAACTGAAGCTTTCTTT
.	.	TRBV18	TRBJ2-7	CASSRQSYEQYF	TGTGCCAGCTCACGCCAGTCCTACGAGCAGTACTTC
.	.	TRBV4-1	TRBJ1-1	CASSQEISNTEAFF	TGCGCCAGCAGCCAAGAAATCTCGAACACTGAAGCTTTCTTT
.	TRBD2	TRBV11-2	TRBJ2-1	CASSRPGTSGGASYNEQFF	TGTGCCAGCAGTCGACCCGGGACTAGCGGGGGGGCCTCCTACAATGAGCAGTTCTTC
.	.	TRBV5-5	TRBJ2-4	CASSPRTQNIQYF	TGTGCCAGCAGCCCTCGGACTCAAAACATTCAGTACTTC
.	.	TRBV10-2	TRBJ2-2	CASIGGSEAPTHTGELFF	TGCGCCAGCATAGGAGGGTCCGAGGCCCCAACCCACACCGGGGAGCTGTTTTTT
.	TRBD1	TRBV19	TRBJ1-5	CASRGTGSNQPQHF	TGTGCCAGTAGGGGGACAGGTAGCAATCAGCCCCAGCATTTT
.	.	TRBV4-3	TRBJ2-7	CASSQAGVGGEQYF	TGCGCCAGCAGCCAAGCCGGGGTTGGAGGCGAGCAGTACTTC
once	TRBD1	TRBV28	TRBJ2-2	CASTTWGQGNTGELFF	TGTGCCAGCACCACTTGGGGACAGGGAAACACCGGGGAGCTGTTTTTT
.	.	TRBV2	TRBJ1-4	CASSDAGSFNEKLFF	TGTGCCAGCAGTGACGCGGGCTCCTTTAATGAAAAACTGTTTTTT
.	.	TRBV6-6	TRBJ2-1	CASSLYRDNEQFF	TGTGCCAGCAGCCTCTACAGGGATAATGAGCAGTTCTTC
once	.	TRBV4-3	TRBJ2-1	CASSQVPSGLGNEQFF	TGCGCCAGCAGCCAAGTTCCCAGCGGGCTGGGGAATGAGCAGTTCTTC
.	TRBD2	TRBV6-2/TRBV6-3	TRBJ2-2	CASSYSKVTSEPGELFF	TGTGCCAGCAGTTACTCGAAGGTGACTAGCGAACCCGGGGAGCTGTTTTTT
few	.	TRBV18	TRBJ1-5	CASSPAASQPQHF	TGTGCCAGCTCACCCGCCGCGAGCCAGCCCCAGCATTTT
.	TRBD2	TRBV27	TRBJ2-2	CASSPLGGRLAGLGTGELFF	TGTGCCAGCAGCCCATTAGGGGGGAGACTAGCGGGGTTGGGCACCGGGGAGCTGTTTTTT
.	.	TRBV7-9	TRBJ1-1	CASSPTEAEYTEAFF	TGTGCCAGCAGCCCTACGGAGGCAGAGTACACTGAAGCTTTCTTT
.	TRBD1	TRBV9	TRBJ1-6	CASSVLPDREVGNSPLHF	TGTGCCAGCAGCGTCCTACCGGACAGGGAGGTCGGTAATTCACCCCTCCACTTT
once	.	TRBV28	TRBJ1-4	CASSLNGRINEKLFF	TGTGCCAGCAGTTTAAATGGCAGGATTAATGAAAAACTGTTTTTT
.	.	TRBV9	TRBJ1-6	CASSPRDTRNSPLHF	TGTGCCAGCAGCCCCCGGGACACGAGGAATTCACCCCTCCACTTT
.	TRBD2	TRBV28	TRBJ2-1	CASSQSGLAEDNEQFF	TGTGCCAGCAGTCAATCGGGACTAGCGGAGGACAATGAGCAGTTCTTC
.	TRBD2	TRBV2	TRBJ2-5	CASSFFLSGGNQETQYF	TGTGCCAGCAGTTTCTTCTTGAGCGGGGGAAACCAAGAGACCCAGTACTTC
.	TRBD1	TRBV5-4	TRBJ2-7	CASSLGTDTYEQYF	TGTGCCAGCAGCTTAGGGACAGATACCTACGAGCAGTACTTC
.	.	TRBV20-1	TRBJ2-3	CSASPGMKADTQYF	TGCAGTGCTAGTCCAGGGATGAAGGCAGATACGCAGTATTTT
.	TRBD1	TRBV20-1	TRBJ2-7	CRVGQEYEQYF	TGCAGGGTGGGACAGGAATACGAGCAGTACTTC
.	.	TRBV9	TRBJ2-5	CASSTGWRETQYF	TGTGCCAGCAGCACAGGGTGGCGAGAGACCCAGTACTTC
once	TRBD1	TRBV30	TRBJ1-6	CASKYRGSNSPLHF	TGTGCCTCCAAATACAGGGGGAGTAATTCACCCCTCCACTTT
.	TRBD2	TRBV5-4	TRBJ2-5	CASRETSGGDIGTQYF	TGTGCCAGCAGAGAAACTAGCGGGGGGGATATTGGGACCCAGTACTTC
.	.	TRBV4-2	TRBJ2-7	CASSQGQGSSSYEQYF	TGTGCCAGCAGCCAAGGGCAGGGTTCAAGCTCCTACGAGCAGTACTTC
.	.	TRBV11-2	TRBJ2-7	CASSLVGTATYEQYF	TGTGCCAGCAGCCTAGTTGGGACTGCTACCTACGAGCAGTACTTC
.	.	TRBV6-5	TRBJ1-1	CASSPPTRTEAFF	TGTGCCAGCAGTCCACCAACGAGGACTGAAGCTTTCTTT
few	.	TRBV28	TRBJ1-6	CASRENRSPYNSPLHF	TGTGCCAGCAGAGAGAACAGGAGTCCCTATAATTCACCCCTCCACTTT
few	.	TRBV2	TRBJ1-2	CASRTDTFYGYTF	TGTGCCAGCAGAACGGACACGTTCTATGGCTACACCTTC
.	TRBD1	TRBV20-1	TRBJ1-1	CSASEGTGNTEAFF	TGCAGTGCTAGTGAGGGGACAGGTAACACTGAAGCTTTCTTT
.	.	TRBV2	TRBJ1-2	CASKGGYYGYTF	TGTGCCTCGAAGGGGGGGTACTATGGCTACACCTTC
.	TRBD2	TRBV19	TRBJ2-1	CASSKGLAGKGGNEQFF	TGTGCCAGTAGTAAGGGACTAGCGGGAAAAGGGGGCAATGAGCAGTTCTTC
.	TRBD2	TRBV7-9	TRBJ2-3	CASSRAGALQDTQYF	TGTGCCAGCAGTAGAGCGGGAGCCCTTCAAGATACGCAGTATTTT
few	.	TRBV25-1	TRBJ1-2	CASRPPGRDGYTF	TGTGCCAGCAGGCCCCCCGGCAGGGATGGCTACACCTTC
.	TRBD1	TRBV2	TRBJ2-7	CASRGQRKTYEQYF	TGTGCCAGCAGGGGACAGAGAAAAACCTACGAGCAGTACTTC
.	.	TRBV30	TRBJ2-1	CAWSGIAGALRGEQFF	TGTGCCTGGAGTGGGATTGCGGGAGCCCTCAGGGGTGAGCAGTTCTTC
.	TRBD2	TRBV19	TRBJ2-7	CASSKLAGNSYEQYF	TGTGCCAGTAGTAAACTAGCGGGCAACTCCTACGAGCAGTACTTC
.	TRBD1	TRBV3-1/TRBV3-2	TRBJ2-7	CASSLPGQGIEQYF	TGTGCCAGCAGCCTACCGGGACAGGGGATCGAGCAGTACTTC
.	TRBD2	TRBV5-1	TRBJ2-2	CASSGGTSGSTGELFF	TGCGCCAGCAGCGGGGGGACTAGCGGGAGTACCGGGGAGCTGTTTTTT
.	TRBD2	TRBV11-1	TRBJ2-5	CASSVAGGTKTQYF	TGTGCCAGCAGCGTAGCGGGAGGGACGAAGACCCAGTACTTC
.	TRBD1	TRBV7-9	TRBJ2-2	CASSLLSGTGGTGELFF	TGTGCCAGCAGCTTATTATCTGGGACAGGGGGCACCGGGGAGCTGTTTTTT
.	TRBD1	TRBV6-1	TRBJ2-7	CASSELGNRGIVGNSEQYF	TGTGCCAGCAGTGAATTAGGTAACAGGGGGATAGTGGGAAACAGCGAGCAGTACTTC
.	TRBD2	TRBV6-2/TRBV6-3	TRBJ2-1	CASSLTGLAVNNEQFF	TGTGCCAGCAGTTTGACCGGACTAGCGGTAAACAATGAGCAGTTCTTC
.	.	TRBV3-1/TRBV3-2	TRBJ2-7	CASSQGVRRAGSYEQYF	TGTGCCAGCAGCCAAGGGGTGCGGCGGGCGGGCTCCTACGAGCAGTACTTC
once	TRBD1	TRBV29-1	TRBJ1-2	CSVDLGTGAGGYTF	TGCAGCGTTGACCTAGGGACAGGAGCGGGAGGCTACACCTTC